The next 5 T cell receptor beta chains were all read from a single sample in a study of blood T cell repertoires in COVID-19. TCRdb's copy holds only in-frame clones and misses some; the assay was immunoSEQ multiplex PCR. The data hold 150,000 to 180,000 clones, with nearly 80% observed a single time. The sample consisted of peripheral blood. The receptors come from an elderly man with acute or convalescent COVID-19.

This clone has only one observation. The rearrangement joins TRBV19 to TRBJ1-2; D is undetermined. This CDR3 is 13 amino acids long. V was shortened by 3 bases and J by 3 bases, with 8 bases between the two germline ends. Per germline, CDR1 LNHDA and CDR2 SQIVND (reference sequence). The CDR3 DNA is TGTGCCAGTAGTATCGACGGAGACTATGGCTACACCTTC. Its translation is CASSIDGDYGYTF. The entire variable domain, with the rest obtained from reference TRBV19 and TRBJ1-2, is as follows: DGGITQSPKYLFRKEGQNVTLSCEQNLNHDAMYWYRQDPGQGLRLIYYSQIVNDFQKGDIAEGYSVSREKKESFPLTVTSAQKNPTAFYLCASSIDGDYGYTFGSGTRLTVV.

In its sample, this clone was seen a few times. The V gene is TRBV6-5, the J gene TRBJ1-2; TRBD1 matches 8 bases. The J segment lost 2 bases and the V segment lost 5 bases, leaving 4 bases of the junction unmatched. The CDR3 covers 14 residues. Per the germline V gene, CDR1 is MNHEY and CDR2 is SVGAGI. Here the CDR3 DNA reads TGTGCCAGCAGTACGAGGACAGGGAACTATGGCTACACCTTC. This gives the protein CASSTRTGNYGYTF.

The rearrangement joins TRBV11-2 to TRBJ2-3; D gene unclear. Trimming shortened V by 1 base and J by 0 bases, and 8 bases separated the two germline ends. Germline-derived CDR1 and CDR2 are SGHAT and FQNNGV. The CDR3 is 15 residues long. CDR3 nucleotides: TGTGCCAGCAGCTTAGTTCGAGCTAGCACAGATACGCAGTATTTT. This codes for CASSLVRASTDTQYF. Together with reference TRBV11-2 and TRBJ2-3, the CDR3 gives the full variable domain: EAGVAQSPRYKIIEKRQSVAFWCNPISGHATLYWYQQILGQGPKLLIQFQNNGVVDDSQLPKDRFSAERLKGVDSTLKIQPAKLEDSAVYLCASSLVRASTDTQYFGPGTRLTVL.

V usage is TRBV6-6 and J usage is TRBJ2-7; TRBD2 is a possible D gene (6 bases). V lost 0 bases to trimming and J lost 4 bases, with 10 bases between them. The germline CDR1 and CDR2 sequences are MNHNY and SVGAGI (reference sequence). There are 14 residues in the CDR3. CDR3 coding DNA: TGTGCCAGCAGTTACTCCGGGGGAGAGTACGAGCAGTACTTC. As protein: CASSYSGGEYEQYF.

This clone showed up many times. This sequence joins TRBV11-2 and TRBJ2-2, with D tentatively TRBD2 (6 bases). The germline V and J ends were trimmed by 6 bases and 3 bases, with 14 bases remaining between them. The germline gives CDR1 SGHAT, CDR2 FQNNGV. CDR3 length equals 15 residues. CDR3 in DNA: TGTGCCAGCAGGGCAAAGTGGGGGGACACCGGGGAGCTGTTTTTT. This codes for CASRAKWGDTGELFF.